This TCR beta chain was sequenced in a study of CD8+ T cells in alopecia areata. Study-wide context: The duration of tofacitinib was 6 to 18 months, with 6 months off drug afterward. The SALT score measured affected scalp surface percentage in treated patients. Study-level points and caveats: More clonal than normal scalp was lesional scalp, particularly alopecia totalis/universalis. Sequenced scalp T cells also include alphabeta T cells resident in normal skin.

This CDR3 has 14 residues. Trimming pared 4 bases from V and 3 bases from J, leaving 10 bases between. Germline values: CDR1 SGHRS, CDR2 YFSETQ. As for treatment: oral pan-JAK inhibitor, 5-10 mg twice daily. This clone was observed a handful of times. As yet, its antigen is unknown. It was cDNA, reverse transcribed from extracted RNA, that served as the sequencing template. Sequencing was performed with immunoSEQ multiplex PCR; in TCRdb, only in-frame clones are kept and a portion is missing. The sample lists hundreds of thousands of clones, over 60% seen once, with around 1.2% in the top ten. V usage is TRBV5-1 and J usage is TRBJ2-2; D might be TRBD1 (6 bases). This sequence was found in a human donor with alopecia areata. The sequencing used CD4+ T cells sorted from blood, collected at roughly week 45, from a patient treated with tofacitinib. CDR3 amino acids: CASSPGQHTGELFF. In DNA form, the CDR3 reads TGCGCCAGCAGCCCCGGACAGCACACCGGGGAGCTGTTTTTT.